Listed here is a single T cell receptor (beta chain). Assay: immunoSEQ multiplex PCR; the TCRdb copy retains only in-frame clones and omits some. The sample yields roughly 150,000 clones, approximately 84% seen once. This record belongs to a study of blood T cell repertoires in COVID-19. Study summary: PBMCs, B-cell-depleted T cells, or T cells were the source of the cDNA or gDNA that made up the material.

The CDR3 totals 15 residues. Trimming removed 1 base at V and 1 base at J, with 10 bases between. The germline CDR1 and CDR2 sequences are SGHTA and FQGTGA. This sequence was found in an elderly woman with COVID-19, enrolled during active disease. V is TRBV7-3 and J is TRBJ2-5, with D unresolved. Sequenced: peripheral blood. CDR3 protein: CASSLSLTSQETQYF. CDR3 DNA: TGTGCCAGCAGCTTAAGCCTGACAAGCCAAGAGACCCAGTACTTC.